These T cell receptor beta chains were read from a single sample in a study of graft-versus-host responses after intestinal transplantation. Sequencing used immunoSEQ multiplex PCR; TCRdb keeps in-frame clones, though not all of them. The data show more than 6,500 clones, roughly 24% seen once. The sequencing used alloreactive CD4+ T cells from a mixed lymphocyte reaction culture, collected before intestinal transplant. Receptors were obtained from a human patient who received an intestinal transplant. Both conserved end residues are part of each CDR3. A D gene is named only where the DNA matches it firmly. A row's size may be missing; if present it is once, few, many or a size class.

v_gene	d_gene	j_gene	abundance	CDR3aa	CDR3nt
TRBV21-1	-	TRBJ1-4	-	CASSKAKGQGELRSEKLFF	TGTGCCAGCAGCAAAGCGAAAGGACAGGGGGAACTTCGGAGTGAAAAACTGTTTTTT
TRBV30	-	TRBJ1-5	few	CAWSVRGDQPQHF	TGTGCCTGGAGTGTACGAGGGGATCAGCCCCAGCATTTT
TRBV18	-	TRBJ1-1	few	CASSSLSEDTEAFF	TGTGCCAGCTCATCATTAAGTGAGGACACTGAAGCTTTCTTT
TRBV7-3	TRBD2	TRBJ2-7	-	CASSFASGRSGSEQYF	TGTGCCAGCAGCTTTGCTAGCGGGAGAAGTGGTTCCGAGCAGTACTTC
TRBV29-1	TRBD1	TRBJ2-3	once	CSEGTGATDTQYF	TGCAGCGAGGGGACAGGGGCCACAGATACGCAGTATTTT
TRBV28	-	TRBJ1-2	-	CASSTPGPSYGYTF	TGTGCCAGCAGTACACCGGGACCGAGCTATGGCTACACCTTC
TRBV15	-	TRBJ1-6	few	CATSRATASPLHF	TGTGCCACCAGCAGAGCAACAGCTTCACCCCTCCACTTT
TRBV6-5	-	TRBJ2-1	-	CASSSDRGRVALF	TGTGCCAGCAGTTCCGACCGGGGCCGGGTGGCTCTCTTC
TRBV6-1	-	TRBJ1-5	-	CASSADMVGNQPQHF	TGTGCCAGCAGTGCCGACATGGTTGGCAATCAGCCCCAGCATTTT
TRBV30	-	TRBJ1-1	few	CAWEHTGKVPEAFF	TGTGCCTGGGAACATACAGGGAAGGTACCTGAAGCTTTCTTT
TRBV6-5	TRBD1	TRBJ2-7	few	CASSYTGTGGYEQYF	TGTGCCAGCAGTTACACTGGGACAGGGGGGTACGAGCAGTACTTC
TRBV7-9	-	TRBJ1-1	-	CASSFVPHTEAFF	TGTGCCAGCAGCTTTGTTCCCCACACTGAAGCTTTCTTT
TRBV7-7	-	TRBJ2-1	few	CASSPYNEQFF	TGTGCTAGCAGCCCATACAATGAGCAGTTCTTC
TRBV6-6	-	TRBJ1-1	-	CASSYSRNTEAFF	TGTGCCAGCAGTTACTCACGGAACACTGAAGCTTTCTTT
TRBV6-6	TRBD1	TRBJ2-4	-	CASSSDRAKNIQYF	TGTGCCAGCAGTTCGGACAGGGCCAAAAACATTCAGTACTTC
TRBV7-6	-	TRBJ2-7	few	CASSNSGYEQYF	TGTGCCAGCAGCAATAGCGGCTACGAGCAGTACTTC
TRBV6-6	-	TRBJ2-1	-	CASTPGGGFSEQFF	TGTGCCAGCACCCCCGGGGGCGGGTTCAGTGAGCAGTTCTTC
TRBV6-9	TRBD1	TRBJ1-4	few	CASSVNRGREKLFF	TGTGCCAGCAGTGTCAACAGGGGGCGCGAAAAACTGTTTTTT
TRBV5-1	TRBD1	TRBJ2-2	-	CASSATGAGELFF	TGCGCCAGCAGCGCGACAGGGGCCGGGGAGCTGTTTTTT
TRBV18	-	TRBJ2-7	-	CASSSGIYEQYF	TGTGCCAGCTCATCAGGCATCTACGAGCAGTACTTC
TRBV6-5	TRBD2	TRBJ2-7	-	CASSYSLAGVYEQYF	TGTGCCAGCAGTTACTCGCTAGCGGGAGTCTACGAGCAGTACTTC
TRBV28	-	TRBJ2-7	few	CASSLYHSTYEQYF	TGTGCCAGCAGTTTATACCATTCAACTTACGAGCAGTACTTC
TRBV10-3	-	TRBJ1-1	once	CAISDPGSPNTEAFF	TGTGCCATCAGTGATCCCGGGTCCCCGAACACTGAAGCTTTCTTT
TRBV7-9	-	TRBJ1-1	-	CASSPGTEAFF	TGTGCCAGCAGCCCCGGCACTGAAGCTTTCTTT
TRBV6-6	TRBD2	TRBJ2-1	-	CASTHPGLVGNEQFF	TGTGCCAGCACCCACCCCGGACTAGTAGGGAATGAGCAGTTCTTC
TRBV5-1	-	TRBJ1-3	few	CASSLEGYSGNTIYF	TGCGCCAGCAGCTTGGAGGGTTACTCTGGAAACACCATATATTTT
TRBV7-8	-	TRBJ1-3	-	CASSLMAGLSGNTIYF	TGTGCCAGCAGCTTAATGGCAGGGCTCTCTGGAAACACCATATATTTT
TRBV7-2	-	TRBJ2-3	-	CASSLVVGVPDTQYF	TGTGCCAGCAGCTTAGTCGTGGGAGTCCCCGATACGCAGTATTTT
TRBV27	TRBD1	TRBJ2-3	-	CASSPRTDRSQYF	TGTGCCAGCAGTCCGAGGACGGACAGGTCGCAGTATTTT
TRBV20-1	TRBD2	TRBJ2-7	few	CSAGRDYEQYF	TGCAGTGCTGGGAGGGACTACGAGCAGTACTTC
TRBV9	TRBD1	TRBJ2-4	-	CASSVGPGRGRAKNIQYF	TGTGCCAGCAGCGTAGGCCCCGGCAGGGGGCGAGCCAAAAACATTCAGTACTTC
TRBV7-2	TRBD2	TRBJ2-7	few	CASSLLGLASYEQYF	TGTGCCAGCAGCTTATTGGGACTAGCGTCCTACGAGCAGTACTTC
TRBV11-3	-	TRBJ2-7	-	CASSFLGGPYEQYF	TGTGCCAGCAGCTTTTTGGGGGGACCCTACGAGCAGTACTTC
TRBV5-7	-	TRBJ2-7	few	CASSLVLGASTYEQYF	TGTGCCAGCAGCTTGGTGCTGGGGGCATCGACCTACGAGCAGTACTTC
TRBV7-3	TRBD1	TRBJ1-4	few	CASSLARQGVKLFF	TGTGCCAGCAGCTTAGCTCGACAGGGTGTAAAACTGTTTTTT
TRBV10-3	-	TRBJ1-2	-	CAISAVGRGGYTF	TGTGCCATCAGTGCAGTAGGGCGGGGTGGCTACACCTTC
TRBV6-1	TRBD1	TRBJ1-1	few	CASSETRQGLRAFF	TGTGCCAGCAGTGAAACCCGACAGGGGTTAAGAGCTTTCTTT
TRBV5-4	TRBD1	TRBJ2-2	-	CASSPYSGTGGTGELFF	TGTGCCAGCAGCCCGTACTCCGGGACAGGGGGCACCGGGGAGCTGTTTTTT
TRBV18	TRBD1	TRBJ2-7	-	CASSLTGFEQYF	TGTGCCAGCTCACTGACAGGGTTCGAGCAGTACTTC
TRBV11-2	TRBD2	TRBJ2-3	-	CASSLGTSGGTDTQYF	TGTGCCAGCAGCTTAGGGACTAGCGGGGGCACAGATACGCAGTATTTT
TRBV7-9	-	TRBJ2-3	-	CASSRALGFSSTDTQYF	TGTGCCAGCAGCCGAGCACTTGGGTTCTCTAGCACAGATACGCAGTATTTT
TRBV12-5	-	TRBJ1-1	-	CARRNTEAFF	TGTGCTAGGCGTAACACTGAAGCTTTCTTT
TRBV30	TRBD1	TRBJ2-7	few	CAWNGRTGAPTAYEQYF	TGTGCCTGGAACGGCCGGACAGGGGCGCCTACGGCCTACGAGCAGTACTTC
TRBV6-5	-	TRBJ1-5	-	CASSVSTAINQPQHF	TGTGCCAGCAGTGTTTCGACAGCTATCAATCAGCCCCAGCATTTT
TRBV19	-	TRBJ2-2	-	CASSMRKGDYPFRGELFF	TGTGCCAGTAGTATGAGGAAGGGAGACTATCCCTTCCGGGGGGAGCTGTTTTTT
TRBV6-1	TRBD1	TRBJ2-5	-	CASMRGQGETQYF	TGTGCCAGCATGAGAGGACAGGGAGAGACCCAGTACTTC
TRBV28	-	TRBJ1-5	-	CASSFFADGSNQPQHF	TGTGCCAGCAGTTTCTTCGCTGACGGGAGCAATCAGCCCCAGCATTTT
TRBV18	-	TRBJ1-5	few	CASSPQGPRSNQPQHF	TGTGCCAGCTCACCTCAGGGACCGCGGAGCAATCAGCCCCAGCATTTT
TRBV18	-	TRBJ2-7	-	CASSPSASYEQYF	TGTGCCAGCTCACCAAGCGCCAGCTACGAGCAGTACTTC
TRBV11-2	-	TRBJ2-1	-	CASSLDRRRDNEQFF	TGTGCCAGCAGCTTAGATCGTAGAAGAGACAATGAGCAGTTCTTC
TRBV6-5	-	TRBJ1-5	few	CASSRTSYSNQPQHF	TGTGCCAGCAGTAGGACAAGTTATAGCAATCAGCCCCAGCATTTT
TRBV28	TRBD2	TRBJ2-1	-	CASSFPGLAGADEQFF	TGTGCCAGCAGTTTCCCGGGACTAGCGGGAGCCGATGAGCAGTTCTTC